This T cell receptor (beta chain) is from a study of blood T cell repertoires in COVID-19. The junction had 4 bases not matched to a gene; V was cut back by 3 bases and J by 2 bases. The CDR3 covers 17 residues. From germline, CDR1 is KGHSH and CDR2 LQKENI. TCRdb's table, derived via immunoSEQ multiplex PCR, lists solely in-frame clones and lacks some. The repertoire includes roughly 250,000 clones, around nine tenths of them detected once, and approximately 9.8% sits in the top ten. This clone occurred once. The J gene is TRBJ2-1, the V gene TRBV18; 13 nucleotides agree with TRBD2. The sequence was obtained from a man aged 40-49 years who had recovered from COVID-19. Sequencing input: peripheral blood. CDR3 nucleotides: TGTGCCAGCTCACCCAGGACTAGCGGGGGTCCCTACAATGAGCAGTTCTTC. This codes for CASSPRTSGGPYNEQFF.